Listed here are 21 T cell receptor beta chains from one sample, sequenced in a study of T cell changes during pregnancy in multiple sclerosis. Profiling relied on immunoSEQ multiplex PCR, and the TCRdb table lists in-frame clones only, not all of them. Among approximately 90,000 clones, around 93% were seen once, and the ten largest hold 0.85% to 0.95%. The sequenced sample was peripheral blood, obtained before pregnancy. The receptors were gathered from a female donor with multiple sclerosis, enrolled in a pregnancy study.

The V and J genes are TRBV15 and TRBJ1-4; D is uncertain. From germline, CDR1 is LNHNV and CDR2 YYDKDF (reference sequence). Trimming cost V 0 bases and J 3 bases, with 8 bases left between them. This CDR3 has 15 residues. The CDR3 bases are TGTGCCACCAGCAGAGATGGAGCGGCTAATGAAAAACTGTTTTTT. It translates to CATSRDGAANEKLFF.

This clone was seen only a few times. The V call is TRBV5-4, the J call TRBJ1-2; the D is unclear. The length of the CDR3 is 14 residues. CDR1 is SGHNT and CDR2 is YYREEE in the germline V gene (reference sequence). Trimming cost V 1 base and J 4 bases, with 11 bases left between them. CDR3 DNA: TGTGCCAGCAGCTTGTCTCGAGATAGCTATGGCTACACCTTC. Translating it yields CASSLSRDSYGYTF.

CDR3 sequence reads: CASISRDSYEQYF. The CDR3 DNA follows: TGCGCCAGCATCTCCCGGGACTCCTACGAGCAGTACTTC. The V and J genes are TRBV23-1 and TRBJ2-7, with a weak D call TRBD2 (5 bases). TRBV23-1 is classed as an ORF, of uncertain function. V lost 7 bases, J lost 0 bases, and 10 bases lay in between. This CDR3 comprises 13 residues.

The chain combines TRBV28 with TRBJ1-2; D call uncertain. Trimming removed 2 bases at V and 6 bases at J, with 10 bases between. Germline CDR1 MDHEN, CDR2 SYDVKM. The CDR3 loop spans 13 amino acids. CDR3 nucleotides: TGTGCCAGCAGTTTAATGGCCGCTCATGGCTACACCTTC. The encoded protein is CASSLMAAHGYTF.

The chain carries TRBV27 and TRBJ1-5; no reliable D call. V lost 4 bases, J lost 3 bases, and 13 bases lay in between. This CDR3 is built from 15 residues. CDR1 is MNHEY and CDR2 is SMNVEV in the germline V gene (reference sequence). The CDR3 nucleotides are TGTGCCAGCAGTTCGTTATGGAGGCCCAATCAGCCCCAGCATTTT. This codes for CASSSLWRPNQPQHF.

CDR3 sequence reads: CASSLLGDRNTEAFF. The CDR3 nucleotides are TGTGCCAGCAGCTTATTGGGGGACAGGAACACTGAAGCTTTCTTT. V is TRBV7-2 and J is TRBJ1-1; 7 positions agree with TRBD1. The CDR3 has 15 residues. J gave up 1 base and V 2 bases, and 4 bases lay outside the gene matches. Germline V CDR1 and CDR2: SGHTA, FQGNSA.

The chain employs TRBV7-2 and TRBJ2-5, with TRBD1 as a possible D gene (5 bases). Germline loops: CDR1 SGHTA, CDR2 FQGNSA. Trimming took off 4 bases at V and 3 bases at J, with 24 bases between the two ends. This CDR3 region has 18 residues. The CDR3 reads CASSSPGLGLLWKETQYF. The CDR3 region has the DNA TGTGCCAGCAGCTCCCCAGGGTTGGGGCTCCTATGGAAAGAGACCCAGTACTTC.

The V and J genes are TRBV4-1 and TRBJ2-7; D is undetermined. The CDR3 is made up of 13 amino acids. Per the germline V gene, CDR1 is MGHRA and CDR2 is YSYEKL. Between the trimmed V and J ends, which lost 4 bases and 1 base, there was a span of 8 bases. CDR3 DNA sequence: TGCGCCAGCAGCCCATCTAGATCCTACGAGCAGTACTTC. It is translated as CASSPSRSYEQYF.

This chain joins TRBV5-1 and TRBJ2-6; a possible D gene is TRBD2 (5 bases). The CDR3 has 15 amino acids. V lost 1 base, J lost 2 bases, and 7 bases lay in between. The V gene's germline CDR1 is SGHRS and CDR2 YFSETQ. The CDR3 DNA is TGCGCCAGCAGCTTGTCGGGGACTGGGGCCAACGTCCTGACTTTC. Protein sequence: CASSLSGTGANVLTF.

The CDR3 nucleotides are TGTGCCTGGAGTGTGAGGCAGGGTGAAGCTTTCTTT. Its translation: CAWSVRQGEAFF. The V gene is TRBV30, the J gene TRBJ1-1; maybe TRBD1 (5 bases). V lost 0 bases, J lost 7 bases, and 9 bases lay in between. This CDR3 has 12 amino acids. Looked up from germline, CDR1 is GTSNPN and CDR2 is SVGIG (reference sequence).

This clone was counted between two and nine times. The rearrangement links TRBV19 to TRBJ2-1; 13 bases line up with TRBD2. The V gene end was trimmed by 9 bases and the J gene end by 10 bases; junction bases not matched to a gene: 9. The CDR3 sequence is 14 residues long. Per germline, CDR1 LNHDA and CDR2 SQIVND (reference sequence). The CDR3 sequence: CASGPGLAGLEQFF. The CDR3 coding sequence is TGTGCCAGCGGACCGGGACTAGCGGGACTGGAGCAGTTCTTC.

The chain recombines TRBV12-5 with TRBJ2-1; D possibly corresponds to TRBD1 (6 bases). Germline loops: CDR1 LGHNT, CDR2 FRNRAP. The V end lost 4 bases, the J end lost 10 bases, and 8 bases lay between the germline ends. This CDR3 region has 11 residues. CDR3 in amino acids: CASGYDREQFF. The CDR3 DNA sequence: TGTGCTAGTGGTTACGACAGGGAGCAGTTCTTC.

The J gene is TRBJ2-7, the V gene TRBV10-2, with D possibly matching TRBD1 (7 bases). Germline CDR1 and CDR2: WSHSY and SAAADI. The CDR3 contains 11 residues. Trimming left V 7 bases short and J 6 bases short, with 10 bases between. CDR3 protein: CASMQGGEQYF. The CDR3, as DNA: TGCGCCAGCATGCAGGGGGGCGAGCAGTACTTC.

V gene TRBV29-1 combines with J gene TRBJ1-3, with 9 bases identical to TRBD1. CDR3 length equals 12 residues. V was pared by 6 bases and J by 4 bases, with 1 base of the junction left unmatched. The germline CDR1 and CDR2 sequences are SQVTM and ANQGSEA. The CDR3 sequence: CSVGTGGNTIYF. Written as DNA, the CDR3 is TGCAGCGTGGGGACAGGGGGAAACACCATATATTTT.

The V gene is TRBV29-1, the J gene TRBJ1-2; D unresolved. Germline CDR1 and CDR2: SQVTM and ANQGSEA. Trimming pared 6 bases from V and 4 bases from J, leaving 15 bases between. This CDR3 is 13 amino acids long. CDR3 sequence reads: CSVTALRSYGYTF. The CDR3 DNA sequence: TGCAGCGTGACTGCACTACGATCCTATGGCTACACCTTC.

The rearrangement links TRBV7-3 to TRBJ2-1, with 13 positions matching TRBD2. V trimming: 6 bases; J trimming: 8 bases; junction bases outside the gene matches: 7. The germline gives CDR1 SGHTA, CDR2 FQGTGA. The CDR3 runs 15 residues. The CDR3 DNA reads TGTGCCAGCAGTCGGACTAGCGGGGGTGGCTATGAGCAGTTCTTC. Translating gives CASSRTSGGGYEQFF.

This clone has more than one count but fewer than ten. This chain uses TRBV7-9 with TRBJ1-5, with D maybe TRBD1 (5 bases). The germline CDR1 and CDR2 sequences are SEHNR and FQNEAQ (reference sequence). The CDR3 length is 14 residues. Trimming pared 5 bases from V and 3 bases from J, leaving 11 bases between. The chain's CDR3 is CASSLDSFNQPQHF. CDR3 coding DNA: TGTGCCAGCAGCCTAGACAGTTTCAATCAGCCCCAGCATTTT.

The rearrangement links TRBV11-2 to TRBJ1-2; TRBD1 aligns across 8 bases. CDR1 and CDR2 (germline): SGHAT, FQNNGV. CDR3 length: 15 amino acids. Trimming removed 3 bases from V and 4 bases from J; junction bases left unmatched: 7. CDR3 sequence reads: CASSLRAGGSYGYTF. CDR3 nucleotide sequence: TGTGCCAGCAGCTTGAGGGCAGGGGGCAGCTATGGCTACACCTTC.

The rearrangement joins TRBV7-3 to TRBJ2-2; TRBD2 aligns across 10 bases. The CDR3 has 16 residues. CDR1 and CDR2 from the germline V gene are SGHTA and FQGTGA. Losses at the gene ends were 5 bases for V and 1 base for J; bases not matched to a gene: 4. The CDR3 loop is CASSQTSGVNTGELFF. In DNA, the CDR3 is TGTGCCAGCAGCCAAACTAGCGGGGTGAACACCGGGGAGCTGTTTTTT.

The chain uses TRBV30 and TRBJ2-3; D not certain. There are 12 residues in the CDR3. Germline-derived CDR1 and CDR2 are GTSNPN and SVGIG (reference sequence). Trimming took off 4 bases at V and 4 bases at J, with 9 bases between the two ends. The CDR3 reads CAWTTGADTQYF. As DNA, the CDR3 is TGTGCCTGGACCACCGGAGCAGATACGCAGTATTTT.

This chain uses TRBV10-3 with TRBJ2-3, with 10 positions matching TRBD2. Germline V gene data show CDR1 as ENHRY and CDR2 as SYGVKD. This CDR3 is built from 15 residues. After removal of 5 bases from V and 3 bases from J, the junction contained 5 bases not matched to a gene. CDR3 nucleotides: TGTGCCATCAGTTCGGGACTAGCGAGGACAGATACGCAGTATTTT. Protein sequence: CAISSGLARTDTQYF.